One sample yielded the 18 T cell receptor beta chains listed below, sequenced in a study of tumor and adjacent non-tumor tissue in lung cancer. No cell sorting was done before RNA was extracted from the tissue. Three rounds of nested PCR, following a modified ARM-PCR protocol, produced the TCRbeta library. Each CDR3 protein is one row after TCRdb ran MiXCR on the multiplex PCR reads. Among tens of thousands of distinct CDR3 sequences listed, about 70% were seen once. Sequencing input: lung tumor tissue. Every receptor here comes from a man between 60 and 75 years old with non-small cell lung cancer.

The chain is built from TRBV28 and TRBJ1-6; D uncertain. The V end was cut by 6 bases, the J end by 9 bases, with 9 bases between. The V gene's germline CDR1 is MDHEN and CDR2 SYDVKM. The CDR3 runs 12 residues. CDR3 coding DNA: TGTGCCAGCAGGCGGGAATTTTCACCCCTCCACTTT. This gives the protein CASRREFSPLHF.

The DNA of the CDR3 is TGTGCCAGCAGTTATATATCTAGTCGGAACAACGAGCAGTACTTC. It encodes CASSYISSRNNEQYF. The chain carries TRBV6-6 and TRBJ2-7; no reliable D call. The CDR3 consists of 15 residues. V lost 3 bases and J 5 bases, leaving 17 bases between the germline ends. Germline V lookup: CDR1 MNHNY, CDR2 SVGAGI (reference sequence).

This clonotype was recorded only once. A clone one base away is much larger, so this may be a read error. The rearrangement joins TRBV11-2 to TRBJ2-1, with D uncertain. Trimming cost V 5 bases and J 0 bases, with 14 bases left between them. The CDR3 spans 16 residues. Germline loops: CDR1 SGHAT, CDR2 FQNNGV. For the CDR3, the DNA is TGTGCCAGCAGCCCCCGGATTAGCCTCTCCTACAATGAGCAGTTCTTC. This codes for CASSPRISLSYNEQFF.

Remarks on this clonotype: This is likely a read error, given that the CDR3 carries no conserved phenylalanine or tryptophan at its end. The CDR3 nucleotides read TGTGCCAGCAGCAAAAACAGTGGACAGGTTAATACCTACGAGCAGTACATC. It translates to CASSKNSGQVNTYEQYI. The chain carries TRBV12-3 or TRBV12-4 and TRBJ2-7; TRBD1 agrees at 7 bases. The CDR3 runs to 17 residues. The V gene end was trimmed by 6 bases and the J gene end by 2 bases; junction bases not matched to a gene: 16.

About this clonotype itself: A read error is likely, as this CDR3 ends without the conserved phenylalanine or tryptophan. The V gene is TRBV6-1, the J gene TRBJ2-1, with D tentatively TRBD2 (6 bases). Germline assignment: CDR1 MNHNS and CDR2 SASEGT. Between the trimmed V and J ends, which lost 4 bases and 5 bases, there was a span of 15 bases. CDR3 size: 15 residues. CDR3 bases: TGTGCCAGCAGTGTACGATTAGCGGCTAACAATGAGCAGTTCCTC. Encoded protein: CASSVRLAANNEQFL.

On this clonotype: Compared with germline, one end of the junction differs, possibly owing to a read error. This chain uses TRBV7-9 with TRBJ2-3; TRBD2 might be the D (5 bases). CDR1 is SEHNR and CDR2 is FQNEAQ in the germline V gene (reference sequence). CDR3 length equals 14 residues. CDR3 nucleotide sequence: TGTGCCAGCAGCTTAGCGGGAGATCAAGATACGCAGTGTTTT. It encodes CASSLAGDQDTQCF.

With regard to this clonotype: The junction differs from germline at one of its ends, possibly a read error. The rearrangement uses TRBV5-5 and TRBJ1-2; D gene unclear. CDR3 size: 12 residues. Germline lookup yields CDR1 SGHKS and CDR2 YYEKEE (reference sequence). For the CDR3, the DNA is TGTGCCAACAGCCCTGACACCTATGGCTACACCTTT. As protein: CANSPDTYGYTF.

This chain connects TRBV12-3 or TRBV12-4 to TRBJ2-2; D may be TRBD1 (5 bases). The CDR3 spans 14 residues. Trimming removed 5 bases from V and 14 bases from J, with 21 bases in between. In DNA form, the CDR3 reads TGTGCCAGCAGTATAGGGGCCGAGACCGAGGACCTGTTTTTT. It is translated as CASSIGAETEDLFF.

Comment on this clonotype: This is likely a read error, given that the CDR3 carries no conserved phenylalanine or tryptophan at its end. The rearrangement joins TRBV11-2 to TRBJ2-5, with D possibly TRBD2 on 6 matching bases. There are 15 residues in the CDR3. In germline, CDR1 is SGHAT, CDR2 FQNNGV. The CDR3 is CASGLGGSVQEIQYL. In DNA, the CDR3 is TGTGCCAGCGGCTTAGGAGGGTCGGTCCAAGAGATCCAGTACCTC.

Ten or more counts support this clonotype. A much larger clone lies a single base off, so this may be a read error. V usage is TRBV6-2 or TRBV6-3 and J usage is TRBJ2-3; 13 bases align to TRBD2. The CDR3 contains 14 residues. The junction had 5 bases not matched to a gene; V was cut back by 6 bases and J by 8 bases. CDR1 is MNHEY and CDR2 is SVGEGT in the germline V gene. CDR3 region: CASRTSGRQGTQYF. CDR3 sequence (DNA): TGTGCCAGCAGGACTAGCGGGAGGCAAGGTACGCAGTATTTT.

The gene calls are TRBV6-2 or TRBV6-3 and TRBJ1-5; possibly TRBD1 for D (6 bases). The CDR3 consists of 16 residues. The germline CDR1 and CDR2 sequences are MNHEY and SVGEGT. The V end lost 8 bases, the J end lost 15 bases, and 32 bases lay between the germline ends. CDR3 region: CASAHGQLLSNQHRHF. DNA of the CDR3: TGTGCCAGCGCCCATGGACAGTTACTTAGCAATCAGCACCGGCATTTT.

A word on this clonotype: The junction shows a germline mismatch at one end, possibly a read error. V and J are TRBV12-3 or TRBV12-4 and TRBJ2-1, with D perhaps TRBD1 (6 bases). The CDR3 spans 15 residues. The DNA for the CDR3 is TGTGCCACCAAAGAGGAGGACAGCTCCTACAATGAGCAATTCTTC. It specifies CATKEEDSSYNEQFF.

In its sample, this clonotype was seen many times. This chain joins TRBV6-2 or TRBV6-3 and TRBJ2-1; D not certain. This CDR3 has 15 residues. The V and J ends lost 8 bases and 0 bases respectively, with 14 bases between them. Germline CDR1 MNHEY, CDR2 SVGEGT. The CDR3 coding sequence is TGTGCCAGCGTCGATACGGTAAGCTCCTACAATGAGCAGTTCTTC. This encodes CASVDTVSSYNEQFF.

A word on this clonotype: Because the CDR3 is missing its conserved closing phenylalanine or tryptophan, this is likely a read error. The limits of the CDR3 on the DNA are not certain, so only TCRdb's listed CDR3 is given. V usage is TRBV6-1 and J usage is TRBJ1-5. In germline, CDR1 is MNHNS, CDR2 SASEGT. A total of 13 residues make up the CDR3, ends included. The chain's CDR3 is CASTSSLNQPHHI.

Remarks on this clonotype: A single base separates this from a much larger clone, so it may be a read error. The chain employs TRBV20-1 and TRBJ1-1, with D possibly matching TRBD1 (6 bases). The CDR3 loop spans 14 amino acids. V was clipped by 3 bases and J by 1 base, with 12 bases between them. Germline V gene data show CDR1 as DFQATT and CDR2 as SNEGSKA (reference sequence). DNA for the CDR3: TGCAGTGCTAGCCCCCTGGACAGGAACACTGAAGCTTTCTTT. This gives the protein CSASPLDRNTEAFF.

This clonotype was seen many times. The CDR3 is CASSFFTGNEQYF. The CDR3 DNA reads as TGTGCCAGCAGTTTTTTCACAGGGAACGAGCAGTACTTC. J is TRBJ2-7 and V is TRBV28; maybe TRBD1 (6 bases). CDR3 length equals 13 residues. V shed 3 bases and J shed 5 bases, with 11 bases lying between them. Germline V gene lookup returns CDR1 MDHEN and CDR2 SYDVKM.

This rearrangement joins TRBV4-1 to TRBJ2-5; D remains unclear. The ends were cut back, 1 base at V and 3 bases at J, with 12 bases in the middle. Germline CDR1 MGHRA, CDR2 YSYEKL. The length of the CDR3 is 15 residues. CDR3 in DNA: TGCGCCAGCAGCCAAGTTCTTCAGCGCAAAGAGACCCAGTACTTC. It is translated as CASSQVLQRKETQYF.

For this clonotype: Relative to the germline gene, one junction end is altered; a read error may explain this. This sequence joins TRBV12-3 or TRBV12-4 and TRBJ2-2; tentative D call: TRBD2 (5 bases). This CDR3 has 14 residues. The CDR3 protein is CASGLTLYTGELFF. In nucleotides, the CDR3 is TGTGCCAGCGGTTTAACCCTCTACACCGGGGAGCTGTTCTTT.